The next 12 T cell receptor beta chains were all read from a single sample in a study of blood T cell repertoires in COVID-19. TCRdb's table, derived via immunoSEQ multiplex PCR, lists solely in-frame clones and lacks some. The table has approximately 300,000 clones, around 88% seen once; the top ten hold around 1.7%. The sample consisted of peripheral blood. Receptors originate from a woman aged 45-65 years with acute or convalescent COVID-19.

This chain's CDR3 is CASSETEEQYF. In DNA, the CDR3 is TGTGCCAGCAGTGAAACTGAGGAGCAGTACTTC. The V and J genes are TRBV2 and TRBJ2-7; D unclear. CDR1 is SNHLY and CDR2 is FYNNEI in the germline V gene. The V end lost 2 bases, the J end lost 7 bases, and 6 bases lay between the germline ends. This CDR3 region has 11 residues.

This clone appeared a single time. The chain carries TRBV27 and TRBJ1-1, with D tentatively TRBD1 (6 bases). Germline V CDR1 and CDR2: MNHEY, SMNVEV (reference sequence). This CDR3 has 16 amino acids. V lost 5 bases and J lost 0, with 16 bases in between. DNA for the CDR3: TGTGCCAGCAGTCGAGCTTACAGGGCAATGAACACTGAAGCTTTCTTT. Translation gives CASSRAYRAMNTEAFF.

The chain couples TRBV9 to TRBJ2-7; tentatively, D is TRBD1 (8 bases). The V gene's germline CDR1 is SGDLS and CDR2 YYNGEE. This CDR3 spans 17 amino acids. V was shortened by 3 bases and J by 5 bases, with 24 bases between the two germline ends. CDR3 DNA sequence: TGTGCCAGCAGCGACCCCCAGGGGGCCGGCGGGGGCAACGAGCAGTACTTC. Protein: CASSDPQGAGGGNEQYF.

The rearrangement joins TRBV20-1 to TRBJ2-1; 9 bases line up with TRBD2. The CDR3 has 13 residues. V lost 3 bases and J lost 10; bases outside the gene matches: 7. The germline gives CDR1 DFQATT, CDR2 SNEGSKA (reference sequence). The CDR3 protein is CSASLLAGLEQFF. CDR3 nucleotide sequence: TGCAGTGCTAGTCTCCTAGCGGGACTCGAGCAGTTCTTC.

This clone was seen just once. V usage is TRBV13 and J usage is TRBJ2-7; D is possibly TRBD2 (6 bases). The V end was cut by 4 bases, the J end by 5 bases, with 9 bases between. The germline V gene encodes CDR1 PRHDT and CDR2 FYEKMQ (reference sequence). This CDR3 has 12 residues. CDR3 in amino acids: CASSWLANEQYF. The CDR3 DNA follows: TGTGCCAGCAGCTGGCTAGCGAACGAGCAGTACTTC.

The J gene is TRBJ2-1, the V gene TRBV25-1; 7 bases align to TRBD2. With 2 bases clipped from V and 8 bases from J, the junction kept 12 bases outside the gene matches. Germline V gene sequence: CDR1 MGHDK, CDR2 SYGVNS. The CDR3 has 16 residues. CDR3 region: CASSESRTTSLDEQFF. As DNA, the CDR3 is TGTGCCAGCAGTGAAAGTCGGACGACTAGCTTGGATGAGCAGTTCTTC.

This chain uses TRBV19 with TRBJ2-2, with D possibly TRBD1 on 5 matching bases. CDR3 length equals 10 residues. Germline CDR1 is LNHDA and CDR2 is SQIVND (reference sequence). Trimming removed 8 bases at V and 11 bases at J, with 9 bases between. CDR3 sequence (DNA): TGTGCCAGTGGTACAGGTGAGCTGTTTTTT. Its protein is CASGTGELFF.

The chain combines TRBV10-3 with TRBJ1-1, with D perhaps TRBD1 (5 bases). The ends were cut back, 6 bases at V and 4 bases at J, with 9 bases in the middle. This CDR3 is 12 amino acids long. Per germline, CDR1 ENHRY and CDR2 SYGVKD. The CDR3 spells CAIRSQGTEAFF. The CDR3, as DNA: TGTGCCATCAGAAGCCAGGGCACTGAAGCTTTCTTT.

The chain couples TRBV28 to TRBJ2-7; 7 bases align to TRBD1. This CDR3 region has 13 residues. Germline CDR1 is MDHEN and CDR2 is SYDVKM. The V gene end was trimmed by 8 bases and the J gene end by 3 bases; junction bases not matched to a gene: 7. The CDR3 reads CASRPGQNYEQYF. In DNA form, the CDR3 reads TGTGCCAGCCGTCCGGGACAGAACTACGAGCAGTACTTC.

The chain carries TRBV5-1 and TRBJ2-7, with 7 bases identical to TRBD1. Germline lookup yields CDR1 SGHRS and CDR2 YFSETQ. Trimming removed 5 bases from V and 11 bases from J; junction bases left unmatched: 16. CDR3 length equals 14 residues. The CDR3 nucleotides are TGCGCCAGCAGAAGGGAGACAGGGCCTCGGGGCGAGTACTTC. It translates to CASRRETGPRGEYF.

The V call is TRBV24-1, the J call TRBJ2-2, with 7 bases lining up with TRBD1. This CDR3 spans 18 amino acids. V lost 3 bases and J lost 0; bases outside the gene matches: 9. Germline V lookup: CDR1 KGHDR, CDR2 SFDVKD. The CDR3 nucleotides read TGTGCCACCAGTGATCCGGACCCGGGACAGACGAACACCGGGGAGCTGTTTTTT. Protein product: CATSDPDPGQTNTGELFF.

The gene calls are TRBV20-1 and TRBJ2-1, with no clear D. The CDR3 spans 10 residues. Trimming pared 4 bases from V and 12 bases from J, leaving 10 bases between. The V gene's germline CDR1 is DFQATT and CDR2 SNEGSKA (reference sequence). CDR3 DNA: TGCAGTGCTACGGAGTCTGGGCAGTTCTTC. This gives the protein CSATESGQFF.